This T cell receptor (beta chain) was profiled in a study of blood T cells in healthy people across ages. Together with a sample-barcoded 5' primer, a J-beta primer mix was included in a second PCR lasting roughly 6 to 12 cycles. TCRdb processed the 5' RACE reads anew with MiXCR; each CDR3 protein has one entry. The sample has some 1.5 million distinct CDR3 sequences, under 30% seen once; the top ten hold 7% to 9%. The CDR3 covers 19 residues. Unmatched junction bases numbered 12, after V lost 3 bases and J lost 5 bases. Germline loops: CDR1 SGHAT, CDR2 FQNNGV. The sample was blood. This TCR came from a woman in her twenties or thirties in good health. The genes are TRBV11-2 and TRBJ2-5, with 16 bases matching TRBD2. The DNA of the CDR3 is TGTGCCAGCAGCTTGGGACTAGCGGGAGGGAGCAGTATCTCGGAGACCCAGTACTTC. As protein: CASSLGLAGGSSISETQYF.